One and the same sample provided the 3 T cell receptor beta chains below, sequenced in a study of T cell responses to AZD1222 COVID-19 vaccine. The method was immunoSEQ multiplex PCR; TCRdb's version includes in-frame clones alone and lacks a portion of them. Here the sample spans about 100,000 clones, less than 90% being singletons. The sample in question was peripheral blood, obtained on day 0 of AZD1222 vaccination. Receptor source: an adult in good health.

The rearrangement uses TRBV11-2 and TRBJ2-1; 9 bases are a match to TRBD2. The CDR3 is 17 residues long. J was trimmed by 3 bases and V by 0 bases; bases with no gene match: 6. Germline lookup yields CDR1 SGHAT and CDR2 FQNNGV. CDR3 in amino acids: CASSLDLASGVYNEQFF. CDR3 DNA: TGTGCCAGCAGCTTAGATCTGGCTAGCGGGGTCTACAATGAGCAGTTCTTC.

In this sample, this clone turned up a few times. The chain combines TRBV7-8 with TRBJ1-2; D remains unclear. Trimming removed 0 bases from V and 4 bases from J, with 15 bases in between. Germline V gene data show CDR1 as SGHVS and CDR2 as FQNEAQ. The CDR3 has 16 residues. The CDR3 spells CASSLAATYIPYGYTF. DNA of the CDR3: TGTGCCAGCAGCTTAGCGGCCACGTATATACCCTATGGCTACACCTTC.

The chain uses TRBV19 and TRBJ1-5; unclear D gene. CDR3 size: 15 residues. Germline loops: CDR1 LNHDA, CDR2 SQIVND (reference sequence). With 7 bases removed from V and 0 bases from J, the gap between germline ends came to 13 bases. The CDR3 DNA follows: TGTGCCAGTACCCCTGAAATTTATAGCAATCAGCCCCAGCATTTT. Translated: CASTPEIYSNQPQHF.